These 22 T cell receptor beta chains were all obtained from the same sample, sequenced in a study of T cells after yellow fever vaccination (dated by TCRdb to between 2018 and 2021). The treatment or condition label for this specimen denotes: live attenuated yellow fever vaccine strain. Receptor amplification or capture employed 5' RACE. The data were produced on an Illumina NovaSeq 6000. TCRdb reprocessed the public reads (quality trimming at Q25 with fastp, clone calling with MiXCR) and kept in-frame beta chains. CDR3 protein duplicates are merged, each entry listing the most common genes and DNA. The sample profile shows a few hundred thousand distinct CDR3 sequences; approximately 3.3% of them were found once. Roughly 3% of the sample is held by the ten biggest clonotypes. The source material was CD4+ T cells sorted from PBMCs, sampled 10 days after the yellow fever booster vaccination. These receptors all come from a young man who received the YFV17D yellow fever vaccine.

This clonotype appeared a few times. The chain combines TRBV7-8 with TRBJ1-5; D call uncertain. Trimming cost V 2 bases and J 2 bases, with 10 bases left between them. Germline V gene lookup returns CDR1 SGHVS and CDR2 FQNEAQ. CDR3 length: 15 amino acids. The CDR3 reads CASSLMRMGNQPQHF. As DNA, the CDR3 is TGTGCCAGCAGCTTAATGCGTATGGGCAATCAGCCCCAGCATTTT.

This clonotype was seen only a few times. The chain links TRBV20-1 to TRBJ1-5, with 9 bases fitting TRBD1. The CDR3 runs 17 residues. Germline V lookup: CDR1 DFQATT, CDR2 SNEGSKA (reference sequence). V lost 0 bases and J lost 2; bases outside the gene matches: 8. DNA of the CDR3: TGCAGTGCTAGAGATTTGACAGGGGGTCATGGCAATCAGCCCCAGCATTTT. Amino acids: CSARDLTGGHGNQPQHF.

This clonotype was seen a handful of times. The J gene is TRBJ2-5, the V gene TRBV12-3 or TRBV12-4; tentative D call: TRBD2 (5 bases). CDR3 length: 13 amino acids. V lost 3 bases, J lost 5 bases, and 10 bases lay in between. Here the CDR3 DNA reads TGTGCCAGCAGTTTTCTCGGGGATGAGACCCAGTACTTC. This codes for CASSFLGDETQYF.

At least ten counts were recorded for this clonotype. V and J are TRBV12-3 or TRBV12-4 and TRBJ1-2; TRBD1 might be the D (6 bases). V lost 5 bases and J 4 bases, leaving 20 bases between the germline ends. CDR3 size: 16 residues. The CDR3 protein is CASSPGGLPAGYGYTF. In nucleotides, the CDR3 is TGTGCCAGCAGTCCCGGGGGGCTGCCCGCCGGCTATGGCTACACCTTC.

This chain joins TRBV9 and TRBJ2-4, with D perhaps TRBD1 (6 bases). V lost 0 bases and J 7 bases, leaving 8 bases between the germline ends. The germline V gene has CDR1 SGDLS and CDR2 YYNGEE. CDR3 size: 13 residues. CDR3 coding DNA: TGTGCCAGCAGCGTAGCCCAGGGGAACATTCAGTACTTC. This sequence encodes CASSVAQGNIQYF. Together with reference TRBV9 and TRBJ2-4, the CDR3 gives the full variable domain: DSGVTQTPKHLITATGQRVTLRCSPRSGDLSVYWYQQSLDQGLQFLIQYYNGEERAKGNILERFSAQQFPDLHSELNLSSLELGDSALYFCASSVAQGNIQYFGAGTRLSVL.

This clonotype was observed at least ten times. The genes are TRBV7-9 and TRBJ1-1, with 9 positions matching TRBD1. The length of the CDR3 is 15 residues. V was clipped by 3 bases and J by 3 bases; unmatched bases: 5. Per the germline V gene, CDR1 is SEHNR and CDR2 is FQNEAQ (reference sequence). Written as DNA, the CDR3 is TGTGCCAGCAGCTTCTGGACAGGGGAGGACACTGAAGCTTTCTTT. It yields the protein CASSFWTGEDTEAFF.

The chain links TRBV3-1 to TRBJ2-5, with D perhaps TRBD2 (6 bases). Germline assignment: CDR1 LGHDT and CDR2 YNNKEL (reference sequence). The V end was cut by 7 bases, the J end by 0 bases, with 9 bases between. The CDR3 runs 13 residues. DNA of the CDR3: TGTGCCAGCACCGGGACTTACCAAGAGACCCAGTACTTC. Its protein is CASTGTYQETQYF.

This clonotype has a handful of counts. This chain joins TRBV6-4 and TRBJ2-5; D not resolved. Between the trimmed V and J ends, which lost 3 bases and 4 bases, there was a span of 9 bases. CDR1 MRHNA and CDR2 SNTAGT come from the germline V gene. This CDR3 comprises 13 residues. The chain's CDR3 is CASSERVGETQYF. The CDR3 nucleotides read TGTGCCAGCAGTGAACGGGTGGGAGAGACCCAGTACTTC.

The gene calls are TRBV4-2 and TRBJ2-1; TRBD1 might be the D (5 bases). There are 16 residues in the CDR3. Trimming shortened V by 4 bases and J by 2 bases, and 15 bases separated the two germline ends. CDR1 and CDR2 (germline): LGHNA, YNFKEQ. The CDR3 protein is CASSRPSGQTYNEQFF. In nucleotides, the CDR3 is TGTGCCAGCAGCCGTCCCTCAGGACAAACCTACAATGAGCAGTTCTTC.

This clonotype has a count of ten or more. V usage is TRBV9 and J usage is TRBJ2-3, with D possibly called TRBD1 or TRBD2 (5 bases each). Trimming stripped 2 bases from V and 0 bases from J, with 13 bases between. From germline, CDR1 is SGDLS and CDR2 YYNGEE. This CDR3 has 16 residues. CDR3 sequence reads: CASSVGAGPSTDTQYF. The CDR3 region has the DNA TGTGCCAGCAGCGTTGGGGCGGGCCCCAGCACAGATACGCAGTATTTT.

This clonotype showed up just a few times. The chain is built from TRBV4-2 and TRBJ1-2; possible D gene TRBD1, 6 bases. The CDR3 sequence is 15 residues long. Between the trimmed V and J ends, which lost 0 bases and 6 bases, there was a span of 14 bases. Germline CDR1 is LGHNA and CDR2 is YNFKEQ. The chain's CDR3 is CASSQDPGGRDGYTF. The CDR3 DNA is TGTGCCAGCAGCCAAGATCCCGGGGGCAGGGATGGCTACACCTTC.

V is TRBV18 and J is TRBJ2-5; D is possibly TRBD1 (6 bases). CDR3 length: 15 residues. V lost 5 bases and J lost 4, with 17 bases in between. Germline V lookup: CDR1 KGHSH, CDR2 LQKENI. The CDR3 DNA follows: TGTGCCAGCTCAGCCAGGGGCCTTAAGGGAGAGACCCAGTACTTC. Its protein is CASSARGLKGETQYF.

This clonotype was seen ten or more times. DNA for the CDR3: TGTGCCAGCAGCCACCCGGCGGAGACCCAGTACTTC. It is translated as CASSHPAETQYF. The J gene is TRBJ2-5, the V gene TRBV3-1; no definite D call. Between the trimmed V and J ends, which lost 3 bases and 5 bases, there was a span of 7 bases. Per germline, CDR1 LGHDT and CDR2 YNNKEL (reference sequence). CDR3 size: 12 residues.

In its sample, this clonotype was seen a few times. The chain employs TRBV5-4 and TRBJ1-2, with unresolved D. The CDR3 has 12 amino acids. Germline values: CDR1 SGHNT, CDR2 YYREEE (reference sequence). Trimming pared 1 base from V and 8 bases from J, leaving 9 bases between. The CDR3 reads CASSLPPRGYTF. The CDR3 region has the DNA TGTGCCAGCAGCTTGCCCCCTCGGGGCTACACCTTC.

A few counts support this clonotype. CDR3 DNA: TGTGCCAGCAGTGATCACAGGGCCTCGAACACTGAAGCTTTCTTT. Its translation is CASSDHRASNTEAFF. This chain connects TRBV6-5 to TRBJ1-1, with a weak D call TRBD1 (6 bases). This CDR3 comprises 15 residues. The germline CDR1 and CDR2 sequences are MNHEY and SVGAGI. Trimming removed 5 bases from V and 1 base from J, with 14 bases in between.

The chain uses TRBV3-1 and TRBJ2-1; tentatively, D is TRBD2 (5 bases). The CDR3 loop spans 12 amino acids. Germline CDR1 and CDR2: LGHDT and YNNKEL (reference sequence). The V and J ends lost 4 bases and 15 bases respectively, with 16 bases between them. CDR3 DNA: TGTGCCAGCAGCCCCGGTCCCGCCGGACTGTTCTTC. Residues: CASSPGPAGLFF.

This clonotype was counted many times. The chain is built from TRBV7-2 and TRBJ1-1; TRBD1 might be the D (6 bases). This CDR3 contains 14 residues. The V end lost 5 bases, the J end lost 5 bases, and 15 bases lay between the germline ends. Germline CDR1 SGHTA, CDR2 FQGNSA. The CDR3, as DNA: TGTGCCAGCAGCGCCCAGGGGCGCAGGACTGAAGCTTTCTTT. Translation: CASSAQGRRTEAFF. Full variable domain (outside the CDR3, taken from reference TRBV7-2 and TRBJ1-1): GAGVSQSPSNKVTEKGKDVELRCDPISGHTALYWYRQSLGQGLEFLIYFQGNSAPDKSGLPSDRFSAERTGGSVSTLTIQRTQQEDSAVYLCASSAQGRRTEAFFGQGTRLTVV.

This clonotype has ten or more counts. V and J are TRBV6-2 or TRBV6-3 and TRBJ2-7, with D perhaps TRBD1 or TRBD2 (5 bases each). CDR1 MNHEY and CDR2 SVGEGT come from the germline V gene. Trimming removed 6 bases at V and 3 bases at J, with 15 bases between. The CDR3 spans 14 residues. CDR3: CASRPRDGYYEQYF. DNA for the CDR3: TGTGCCAGCAGACCCCGGGACGGCTACTACGAGCAGTACTTC.

This clonotype has more than one count but fewer than ten. In DNA, the CDR3 is TGCAGCGTTGAAGGGGCTTCACGGGGGAACACTGAAGCTTTCTTT. It yields the protein CSVEGASRGNTEAFF. The gene calls are TRBV29-1 and TRBJ1-1; D uncertain. The CDR3 runs to 15 residues. The germline V gene encodes CDR1 SQVTM and CDR2 ANQGSEA. V gave up 1 base and J gave up 1 base, with 13 bases separating them.

This clonotype was observed at least ten times. This sequence joins TRBV5-1 and TRBJ1-1, with TRBD1 as a possible D gene (6 bases). The ends were cut back, 4 bases at V and 0 bases at J, with 19 bases in the middle. The germline CDR1 and CDR2 sequences are SGHRS and YFSETQ. There are 17 residues in the CDR3. The CDR3 sequence: CASSLIPGQTMNTEAFF. The CDR3, as DNA: TGCGCCAGCAGCCTAATACCGGGACAAACAATGAACACTGAAGCTTTCTTT.

In DNA form, the CDR3 reads TGTGCCAGCAGCCCTAGAGACAGGGATACTGAAGCTTTCTTT. Residues: CASSPRDRDTEAFF. The chain joins TRBV7-6 to TRBJ1-1; 7 nucleotides line up with TRBD1. The V and J ends lost 5 bases and 5 bases, in that order; junction bases with no gene match: 8. The CDR3 covers 14 residues. The germline gives CDR1 SGHVS, CDR2 FNYEAQ. The entire variable domain, with the rest obtained from reference TRBV7-6 and TRBJ1-1, is as follows: GAGVSQSPRYKVTKRGQDVALRCDPISGHVSLYWYRQALGQGPEFLTYFNYEAQQDKSGLPNDRFSAERPEGSISTLTIQRTEQRDSAMYRCASSPRDRDTEAFFGQGTRLTVV.

The table lists this clonotype with a few counts. This sequence joins TRBV20-1 and TRBJ2-3, with D possibly being TRBD2 (6 bases). Germline CDR1 reads DFQATT; CDR2 reads SNEGSKA (reference sequence). V shed 1 base and J shed 2 bases, with 10 bases lying between them. CDR3 length equals 14 residues. The CDR3 is CSARAGGATDTQYF. The CDR3 DNA reads as TGCAGTGCTAGAGCTGGCGGGGCCACAGATACGCAGTATTTT.